The 10 T cell receptor beta chains listed next were all sequenced from one sample in a study of response to subunit inactivated influenza vaccine. MiXCR, run by TCRdb on the RT-PCR reads, gives a single entry per CDR3 protein. This table holds some 500,000 distinct CDR3 sequences, approximately 16% found once. The sequencing used CD4+ T cells sorted from PBMCs, collected less than 25 months after vaccination. All receptors derive from a man between 45 and 75 years old who received an inactivated influenza vaccine.

This clonotype was seen a few times. The chain couples TRBV5-1 to TRBJ2-1; D is uncertain. The V end lost 0 bases, the J end lost 3 bases, and 13 bases lay between the germline ends. CDR3 length: 16 amino acids. Looked up from germline, CDR1 is SGHRS and CDR2 is YFSETQ. CDR3 sequence: CASSLGTTRGYNEQFF. CDR3 in DNA: TGCGCCAGCAGCTTGGGGACCACCCGCGGCTACAATGAGCAGTTCTTC.

The V call is TRBV20-1, the J call TRBJ1-4; unclear D gene. Trimming cost V 0 bases and J 8 bases, with 16 bases left between them. The CDR3 contains 15 residues. Germline-derived CDR1 and CDR2 are DFQATT and SNEGSKA (reference sequence). The CDR3 protein is CSARDLTGIREKLFF. The CDR3 nucleotides are TGCAGTGCTAGAGATCTTACGGGGATACGAGAAAAACTGTTTTTT.

The chain uses TRBV7-8 and TRBJ2-4, with D possibly being TRBD2 (5 bases). Trimming pared 0 bases from V and 3 bases from J, leaving 6 bases between. The CDR3 contains 14 residues. In germline, CDR1 is SGHVS, CDR2 FQNEAQ. DNA of the CDR3: TGTGCCAGCAGCTTAGCGGGGAGCAAAAACATTCAGTACTTC. Its protein product is CASSLAGSKNIQYF.

This clonotype was recorded a few times. The CDR3 nucleotides read TGTGCCAGCACCTCCTGGGGGGCGGGAAACACCATATATTTT. As protein: CASTSWGAGNTIYF. The chain uses TRBV6-1 and TRBJ1-3, with D perhaps matching TRBD1 (6 bases). CDR3 size: 14 residues. The germline V gene has CDR1 MNHNS and CDR2 SASEGT. The V and J ends lost 7 bases and 4 bases respectively, with 14 bases between them.

This clonotype was seen only a few times. The chain links TRBV7-2 to TRBJ2-5; 7 nucleotides align to TRBD2. CDR1 is SGHTA, CDR2 FQGNSA, per germline. The CDR3 totals 17 residues. J gave up 5 bases and V 5 bases, and 17 bases lay outside the gene matches. The CDR3 nucleotides are TGTGCCAGCAGCCTGTGGGGGAGGGGAGATGTTTCGGAGACCCAGTACTTC. Translating gives CASSLWGRGDVSETQYF.

The chain couples TRBV5-5 to TRBJ2-1; 12 bases align to TRBD2. The CDR3 is made up of 17 amino acids. Germline-derived CDR1 and CDR2 are SGHKS and YYEKEE (reference sequence). V shed 0 bases and J 3 bases; nucleotides not matched to a gene: 4. CDR3 sequence (DNA): TGTGCCAGCAGCTTGGTGGCGACTAGCGGGAGCTACAATGAGCAGTTCTTC. This gives the protein CASSLVATSGSYNEQFF.

The table lists this clonotype with a few counts. The chain combines TRBV20-1 with TRBJ2-5; D is ambiguous. The CDR3 totals 14 residues. The germline V gene has CDR1 DFQATT and CDR2 SNEGSKA (reference sequence). V lost 0 bases to trimming and J lost 4 bases, with 12 bases between them. The CDR3 protein is CSARDPTLGETQYF. The CDR3 DNA follows: TGCAGTGCTAGAGATCCGACTTTGGGAGAGACCCAGTACTTC.

This chain links TRBV9 with TRBJ2-3; TRBD2 aligns across 8 bases. In germline, CDR1 is SGDLS, CDR2 YYNGEE. The V gene end was trimmed by 0 bases and the J gene end by 3 bases; junction bases not matched to a gene: 3. This CDR3 has 15 residues. CDR3 nucleotides: TGTGCCAGCAGCGTAGCGGGAGGGCCAACAGATACGCAGTATTTT. This translates into CASSVAGGPTDTQYF.

This clonotype showed up just a few times. This rearrangement joins TRBV10-3 to TRBJ1-5, with D perhaps matching TRBD1 (5 bases). CDR1 is ENHRY and CDR2 is SYGVKD in the germline V gene. V was pared by 10 bases and J by 0 bases, with 10 bases between. The length of the CDR3 is 13 residues. CDR3 loop: CATQGGSNQPQHF. The CDR3 coding sequence is TGTGCCACCCAGGGAGGTAGCAATCAGCCCCAGCATTTT.

This clonotype showed up just a few times. The chain joins TRBV20-1 to TRBJ1-1, with D hard to call. Trimming took 8 bases from V and 9 from J, leaving 13 bases between them. The CDR3 is made up of 10 amino acids. Germline V gives CDR1 DFQATT, CDR2 SNEGSKA (reference sequence). In nucleotides, the CDR3 is TGCAGTCCTGTTCAATCAAAAGCTTTCTTT. It specifies CSPVQSKAFF.